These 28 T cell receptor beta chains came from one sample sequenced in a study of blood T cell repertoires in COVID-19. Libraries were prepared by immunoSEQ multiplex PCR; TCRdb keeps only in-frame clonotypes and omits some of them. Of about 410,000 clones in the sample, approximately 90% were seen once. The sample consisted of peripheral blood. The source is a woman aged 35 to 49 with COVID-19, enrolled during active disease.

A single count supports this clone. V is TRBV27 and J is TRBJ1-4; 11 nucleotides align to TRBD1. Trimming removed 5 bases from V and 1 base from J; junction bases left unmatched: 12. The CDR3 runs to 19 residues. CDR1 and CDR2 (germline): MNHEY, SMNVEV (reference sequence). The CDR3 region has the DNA TGTGCCAGCAGTCTAATTCCCCCGGGACAGGGGGAAACTAATGAAAAACTGTTTTTT. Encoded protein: CASSLIPPGQGETNEKLFF. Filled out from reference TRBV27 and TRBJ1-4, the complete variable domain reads EAQVTQNPRYLITVTGKKLTVTCSQNMNHEYMSWYRQDPGLGLRQIYYSMNVEVTDKGDVPEGYKVSRKEKRNFPLILESPSPNQTSLYFCASSLIPPGQGETNEKLFFGSGTQLSVL.

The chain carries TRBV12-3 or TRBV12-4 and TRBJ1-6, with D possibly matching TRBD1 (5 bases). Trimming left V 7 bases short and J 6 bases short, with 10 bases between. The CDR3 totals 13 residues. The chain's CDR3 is CASNGGFNSPLHF. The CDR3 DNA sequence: TGTGCCAGCAATGGGGGGTTTAATTCACCCCTCCACTTT.

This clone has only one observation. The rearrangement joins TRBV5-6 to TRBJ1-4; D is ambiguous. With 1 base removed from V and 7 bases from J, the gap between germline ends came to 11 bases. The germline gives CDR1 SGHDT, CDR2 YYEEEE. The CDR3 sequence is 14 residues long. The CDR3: CASSLRSPPEKLFF. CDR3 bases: TGTGCCAGCAGCTTGCGGTCTCCACCTGAAAAACTGTTTTTT.

The CDR3 loop reads CASSLAGGNQPQHF. In DNA form, the CDR3 reads TGTGCCAGCAGCTTAGCGGGGGGAAATCAGCCCCAGCATTTT. The chain carries TRBV7-2 and TRBJ1-5, with D possibly matching TRBD1 (5 bases). CDR3 length: 14 residues. V was trimmed by 0 bases and J by 4 bases, leaving 7 bases between them. Germline V gene lookup returns CDR1 SGHTA and CDR2 FQGNSA.

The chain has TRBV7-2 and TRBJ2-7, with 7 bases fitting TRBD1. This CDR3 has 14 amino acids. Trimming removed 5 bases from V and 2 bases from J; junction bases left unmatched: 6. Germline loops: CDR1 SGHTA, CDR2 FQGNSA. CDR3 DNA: TGTGCCAGCAGCCCCGGGACAGCGGCCTACGAGCAGTACTTC. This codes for CASSPGTAAYEQYF.

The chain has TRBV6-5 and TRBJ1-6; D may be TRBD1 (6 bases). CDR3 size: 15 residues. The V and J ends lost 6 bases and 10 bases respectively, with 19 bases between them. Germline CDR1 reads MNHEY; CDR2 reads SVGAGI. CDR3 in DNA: TGTGCCAGCAGGCTTATAGACAGGTCTATATCACCCCTCCACTTT. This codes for CASRLIDRSISPLHF.

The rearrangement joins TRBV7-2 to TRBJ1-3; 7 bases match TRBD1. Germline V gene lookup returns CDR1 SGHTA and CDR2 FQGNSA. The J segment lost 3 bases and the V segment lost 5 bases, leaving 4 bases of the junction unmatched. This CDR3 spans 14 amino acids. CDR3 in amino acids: CASSTTGYGNTIYF. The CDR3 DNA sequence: TGTGCCAGCAGCACGACAGGGTATGGAAACACCATATATTTT.

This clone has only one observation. The CDR3 loop reads CATSRDALYSNQPQHF. In DNA form, the CDR3 reads TGTGCCACCAGCAGAGATGCGCTATATAGCAATCAGCCCCAGCATTTT. The chain carries TRBV15 and TRBJ1-5; D not resolved. The germline gives CDR1 LNHNV, CDR2 YYDKDF (reference sequence). Trimming took 0 bases from V and 0 from J, leaving 9 bases between them. The CDR3 length is 16 residues. The entire variable domain, with the rest obtained from reference TRBV15 and TRBJ1-5, is as follows: DAMVIQNPRYQVTQFGKPVTLSCSQTLNHNVMYWYQQKSSQAPKLLFHYYDKDFNNEADTPDNFQSRRPNTSFCFLDIRSPGLGDTAMYLCATSRDALYSNQPQHFGDGTRLSIL.

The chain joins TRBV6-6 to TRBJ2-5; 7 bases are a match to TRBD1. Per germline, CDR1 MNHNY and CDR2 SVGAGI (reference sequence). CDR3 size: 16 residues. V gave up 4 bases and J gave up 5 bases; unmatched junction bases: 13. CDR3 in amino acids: CASSSLIDRVQETQYF. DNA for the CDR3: TGTGCCAGCAGTTCCCTGATTGACAGGGTCCAGGAGACCCAGTACTTC.

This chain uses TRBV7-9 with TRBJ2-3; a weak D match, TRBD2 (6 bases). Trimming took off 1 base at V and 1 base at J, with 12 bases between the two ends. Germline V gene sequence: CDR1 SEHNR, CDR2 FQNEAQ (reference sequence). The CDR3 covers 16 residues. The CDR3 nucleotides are TGTGCCAGCAGCTTAGAAGGAGGGACGGGCACAGATACGCAGTATTTT. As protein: CASSLEGGTGTDTQYF.

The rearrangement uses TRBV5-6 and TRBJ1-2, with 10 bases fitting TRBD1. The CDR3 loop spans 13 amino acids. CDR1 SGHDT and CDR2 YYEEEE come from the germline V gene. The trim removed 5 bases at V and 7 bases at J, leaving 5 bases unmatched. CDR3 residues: CASSSTGGAGYTF. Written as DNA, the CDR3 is TGTGCCAGCAGTTCGACAGGGGGCGCTGGCTACACCTTC.

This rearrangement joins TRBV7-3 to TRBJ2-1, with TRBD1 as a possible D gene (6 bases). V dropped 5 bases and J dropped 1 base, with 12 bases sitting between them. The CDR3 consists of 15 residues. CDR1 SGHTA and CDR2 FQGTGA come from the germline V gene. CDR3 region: CASSLGHPSYNEQFF. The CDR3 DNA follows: TGTGCCAGCAGCCTGGGACACCCGTCCTACAATGAGCAGTTCTTC.

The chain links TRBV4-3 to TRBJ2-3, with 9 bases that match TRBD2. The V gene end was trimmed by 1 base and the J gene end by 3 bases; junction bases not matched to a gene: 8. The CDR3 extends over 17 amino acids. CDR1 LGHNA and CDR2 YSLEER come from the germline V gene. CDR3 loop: CASSQVIAGGPTDTQYF. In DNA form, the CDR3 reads TGCGCCAGCAGCCAAGTTATCGCGGGGGGGCCGACAGATACGCAGTATTTT.

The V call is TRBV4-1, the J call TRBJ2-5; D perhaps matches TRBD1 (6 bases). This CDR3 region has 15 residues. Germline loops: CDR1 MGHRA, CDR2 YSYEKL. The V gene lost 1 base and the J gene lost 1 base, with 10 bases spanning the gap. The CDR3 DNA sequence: TGCGCCAGCAGCCAAGGGATGGGGGCCCAAGAGACCCAGTACTTC. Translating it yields CASSQGMGAQETQYF.

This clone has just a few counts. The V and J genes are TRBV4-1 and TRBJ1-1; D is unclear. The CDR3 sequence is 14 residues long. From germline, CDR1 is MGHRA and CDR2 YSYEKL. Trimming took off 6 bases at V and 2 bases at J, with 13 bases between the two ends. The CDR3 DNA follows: TGCGCCAGCAGTCCAGGTTCCCTTAACACTGAAGCTTTCTTT. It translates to CASSPGSLNTEAFF.

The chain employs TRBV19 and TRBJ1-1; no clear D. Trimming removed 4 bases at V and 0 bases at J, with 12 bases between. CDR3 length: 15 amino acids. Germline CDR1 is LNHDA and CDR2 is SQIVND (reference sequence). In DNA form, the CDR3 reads TGTGCCAGTAGTAACCATGACAAACTGAACACTGAAGCTTTCTTT. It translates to CASSNHDKLNTEAFF.

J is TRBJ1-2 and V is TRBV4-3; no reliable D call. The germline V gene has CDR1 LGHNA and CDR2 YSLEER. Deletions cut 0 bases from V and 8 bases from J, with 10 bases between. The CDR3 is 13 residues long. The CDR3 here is CASSQDFARGYTF. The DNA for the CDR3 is TGCGCCAGCAGCCAAGATTTCGCGAGGGGCTACACCTTC.

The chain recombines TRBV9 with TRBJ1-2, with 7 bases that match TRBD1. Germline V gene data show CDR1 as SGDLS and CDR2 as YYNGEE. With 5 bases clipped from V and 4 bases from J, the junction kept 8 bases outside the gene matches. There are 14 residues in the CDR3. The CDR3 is CASSEDRRSYGYTF. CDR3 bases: TGTGCCAGCAGTGAGGACAGGAGGAGCTATGGCTACACCTTC.

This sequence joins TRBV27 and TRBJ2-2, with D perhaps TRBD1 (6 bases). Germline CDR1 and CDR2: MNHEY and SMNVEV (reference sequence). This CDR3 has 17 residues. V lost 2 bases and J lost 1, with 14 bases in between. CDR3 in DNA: TGTGCCAGCAGTTTAACCCCGGACAGACAGAACACCGGGGAGCTGTTTTTT. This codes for CASSLTPDRQNTGELFF.

CDR3 loop: CASSPNDRGGNIQYF. The CDR3 DNA follows: TGTGCCAGCTCACCCAATGACAGGGGAGGGAACATTCAGTACTTC. This chain joins TRBV18 and TRBJ2-4; a possible D gene is TRBD1 (8 bases). The ends were cut back, 3 bases at V and 7 bases at J, with 16 bases in the middle. The CDR3 consists of 15 residues. Per germline, CDR1 KGHSH and CDR2 LQKENI.

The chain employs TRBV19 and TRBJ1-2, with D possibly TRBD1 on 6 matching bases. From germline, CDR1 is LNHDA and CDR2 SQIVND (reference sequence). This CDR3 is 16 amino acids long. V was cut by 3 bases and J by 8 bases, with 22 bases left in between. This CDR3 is CASSISEAGRTVGYTF. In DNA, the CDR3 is TGTGCCAGTAGTATCTCGGAGGCGGGTAGGACAGTCGGCTACACCTTC. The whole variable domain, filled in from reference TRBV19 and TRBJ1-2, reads DGGITQSPKYLFRKEGQNVTLSCEQNLNHDAMYWYRQDPGQGLRLIYYSQIVNDFQKGDIAEGYSVSREKKESFPLTVTSAQKNPTAFYLCASSISEAGRTVGYTFGSGTRLTVV.

The CDR3 loop is CATSVGTGDTGELFF. In DNA, the CDR3 is TGTGCCACCAGTGTAGGAACAGGGGACACCGGGGAGCTGTTTTTT. The genes are TRBV24-1 and TRBJ2-2; 7 bases agree with TRBD1. V lost 5 bases and J lost 3; bases outside the gene matches: 5. The germline CDR1 and CDR2 sequences are KGHDR and SFDVKD. The CDR3 totals 15 residues.

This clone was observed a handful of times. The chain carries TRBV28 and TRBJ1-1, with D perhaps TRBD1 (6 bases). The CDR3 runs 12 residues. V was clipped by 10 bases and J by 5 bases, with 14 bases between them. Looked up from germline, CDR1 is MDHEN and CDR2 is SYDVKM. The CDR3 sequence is CATSGARTEAFF. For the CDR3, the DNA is TGTGCCACATCAGGGGCGCGGACTGAAGCTTTCTTT.

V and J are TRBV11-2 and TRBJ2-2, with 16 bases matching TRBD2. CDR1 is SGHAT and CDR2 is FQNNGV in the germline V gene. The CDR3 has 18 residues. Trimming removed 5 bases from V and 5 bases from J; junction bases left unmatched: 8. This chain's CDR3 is CASSTVGTSGGATGELFF. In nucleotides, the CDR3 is TGTGCCAGCAGCACGGTCGGGACTAGCGGGGGGGCAACCGGGGAGCTGTTTTTT.

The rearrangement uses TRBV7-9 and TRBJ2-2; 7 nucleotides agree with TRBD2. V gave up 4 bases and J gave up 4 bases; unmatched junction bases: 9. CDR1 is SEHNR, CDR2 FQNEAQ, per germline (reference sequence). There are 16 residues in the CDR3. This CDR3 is CASSYYAGVSTGELFF. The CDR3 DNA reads TGTGCCAGCAGCTATTACGCGGGAGTCTCCACCGGGGAGCTGTTTTTT.

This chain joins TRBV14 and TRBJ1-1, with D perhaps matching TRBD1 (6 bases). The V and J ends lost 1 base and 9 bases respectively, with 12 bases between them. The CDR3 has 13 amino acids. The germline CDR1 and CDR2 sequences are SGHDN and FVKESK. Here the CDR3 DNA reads TGTGCCAGCAGCCAAGGGGCTCAGGGGAAAGCTTTCTTT. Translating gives CASSQGAQGKAFF.

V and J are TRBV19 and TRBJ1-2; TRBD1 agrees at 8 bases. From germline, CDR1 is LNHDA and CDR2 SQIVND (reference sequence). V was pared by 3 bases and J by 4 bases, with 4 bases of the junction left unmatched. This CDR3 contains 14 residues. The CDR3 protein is CASSMDRATYGYTF. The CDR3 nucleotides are TGTGCCAGTAGTATGGACAGGGCTACCTATGGCTACACCTTC.

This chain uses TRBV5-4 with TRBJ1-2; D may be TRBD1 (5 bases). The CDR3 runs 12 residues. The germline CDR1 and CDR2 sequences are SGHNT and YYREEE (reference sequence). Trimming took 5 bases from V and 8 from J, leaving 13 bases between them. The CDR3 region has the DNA TGTGCCAGCAGTTCACAGGAAAGGGGCTACACCTTC. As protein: CASSSQERGYTF.